A single sample is the source of the 13 T cell receptor beta chains below, sequenced in a study of T cells in women clearing cervical HPV infection. Sequencing was performed with immunoSEQ multiplex PCR; in TCRdb, only in-frame clones are kept and a portion is missing. The sample includes under 20,000 clones. Source material: blood buffy coat. The source is a woman aged 18 to 75 with a cervical HPV16 infection that either progressed to CIN3+ or cleared (not recorded which).

Concerning this clone: The sequence runs out 3 residues before the end of the CDR3; the remainder is reconstructed from the germline J gene. The J gene is TRBJ2-1, the V gene TRBV20-1, with D perhaps given as TRBD1 or TRBD2 (6 bases each). Between the trimmed V and J ends, which lost 8 bases and 7 bases, there was a span of 18 bases. The CDR3 length is 13 residues. Germline lookup yields CDR1 DFQATT and CDR2 SNEGSKA (reference sequence). The CDR3 is CSYRRGGGNEQFF. CDR3 DNA, as far as it was read: TGCAGTTATCGGCGAGGGGGAGGTAATGAG.

The chain's CDR3 is CATVRVGYTF. CDR3 DNA, as far as it was read: TGTGCCACTGTCCGGGTTGGC. The rearrangement uses TRBV28 and TRBJ1-2; D not certain. The CDR3 goes on 3 residues after the read ends, and that part is filled in from the germline J gene. Germline V gives CDR1 MDHEN, CDR2 SYDVKM. The CDR3 totals 10 residues. With 10 bases removed from V and 7 bases from J, the gap between germline ends came to 10 bases.

A remark on this clone: The CDR3 end is not reached by the read, which stops 3 residues before it; the germline J gene fills it in. J is TRBJ2-2 and V is TRBV7-9; 11 bases line up with TRBD1. V lost 4 bases to trimming and J lost 4 bases; unmatched junction nucleotides: 2. The CDR3 is 15 amino acids. The germline CDR1 and CDR2 sequences are SEHNR and FQNEAQ (reference sequence). The sequenced CDR3 bases are TGTGCCAGCAGCTGGGGGACAGGGGGCACCGGGGAG. It codes for CASSWGTGGTGE. The entire CDR3 protein is CASSWGTGGTGELFF.

Partial CDR3 DNA: TGTGCCAGCAGTCTTGAGGCACAGATCTCTGGAAACACC. Protein: CASSLEAQISGNT. The whole CDR3 protein reads CASSLEAQISGNTIYF. The rearrangement links TRBV2 to TRBJ1-3; the D is unclear. The sequenced fragment ends 3 residues before the CDR3 boundary, so the rest is inferred from the germline J gene. Germline values: CDR1 SNHLY, CDR2 FYNNEI. This CDR3 is 16 amino acids long. With 5 bases removed from V and 0 bases from J, the gap between germline ends came to 14 bases.

Points on this clone: With the read ending 3 residues before the CDR3 end, the germline J gene is used to fill in that end. The chain has TRBV11-2 and TRBJ2-7; D is possibly TRBD1 (7 bases). V lost 8 bases and J 4 bases, leaving 18 bases between the germline ends. Germline V gives CDR1 SGHAT, CDR2 FQNNGV. The CDR3 covers 14 residues. The covered CDR3 bases are TGTGCCAGCTGGAGTGCGGGACAGATATACGAG. Protein: CASWSAGQIYE. The entire CDR3 reads CASWSAGQIYEQYF.

The CDR3 reads CAWSGTGTGFADTQYF. Partial CDR3 DNA: TGTGCCTGGAGTGGAACCGGGACAGGGTTTGCAGATACG. This chain links TRBV30 with TRBJ2-3; 9 bases match TRBD1. The read ends 3 residues shy of where the CDR3 ends; the end is completed using the germline J gene. The CDR3 loop spans 16 amino acids. V shed 1 base, J shed 4 bases, and the junction held 9 bases outside the gene matches. Germline lookup yields CDR1 GTSNPN and CDR2 SVGIG (reference sequence). Together with reference TRBV30 and TRBJ2-3, the CDR3 gives the full variable domain: SQTIHQWPATLVQPVGSPLSLECTVEGTSNPNLYWYRQAAGRGLQLLFYSVGIGQISSEVPQNLSASRPQDRQFILSSKKLLLSDSGFYLCAWSGTGTGFADTQYFGPGTRLTVL.

CDR3 in amino acids: CACRPGASGANVLTF. The CDR3 DNA, read in part, is TGTGCCTGCCGTCCAGGCGCCTCTGGGGCCAACGTC. V is TRBV30 and J is TRBJ2-6; D remains ambiguous. The read is 3 residues too short to cover the CDR3 end, so that end is filled in from the germline J gene. Germline V gene data show CDR1 as GTSNPN and CDR2 as SVGIG (reference sequence). V dropped 6 bases and J dropped 0 bases, with 12 bases sitting between them. The length of the CDR3 is 15 residues.

Concerning this clone: The read terminates 3 residues ahead of where the CDR3 ends, so the germline J gene completes it. The rearrangement uses TRBV5-1 and TRBJ1-6, with D possibly TRBD1 on 6 matching bases. The CDR3 totals 16 residues. V shed 3 bases and J shed 0 bases, with 10 bases lying between them. Germline-derived CDR1 and CDR2 are SGHRS and YFSETQ. This CDR3 is CASSSDRSSYNSPLHF. The DNA read from the CDR3 is TGCGCCAGCAGCTCAGACAGGAGCTCCTATAATTCACCC.

As for this clone: Read sequence stops 3 residues before the CDR3 end, and the germline J gene provides the missing end. This chain uses TRBV14 with TRBJ1-2; no reliable D call. V was trimmed by 0 bases and J by 4 bases, leaving 6 bases between them. This CDR3 contains 13 residues. Germline V gene lookup returns CDR1 SGHDN and CDR2 FVKESK. The chain's CDR3 is CASSQDFGYGYTF. CDR3 bases read: TGTGCCAGCAGCCAAGATTTCGGCTATGGC.

As to this clone: The read ends 3 residues shy of where the CDR3 ends; the end is completed using the germline J gene. The rearrangement links TRBV20-1 to TRBJ2-7; D possibly corresponds to TRBD2 (7 bases). V lost 1 base and J lost 0, with 13 bases in between. The CDR3 loop spans 15 amino acids. Germline V gene lookup returns CDR1 DFQATT and CDR2 SNEGSKA (reference sequence). The sequenced CDR3 bases are TGCAGTGCTAGAGGGGGGGGCGTGATCTCCTACGAG. Its protein is CSARGGGVISYE. The CDR3, in full, reads CSARGGGVISYEQYF.

Comment on this clone: The DNA ends 3 residues before the CDR3 does, and the rest of the CDR3 is filled in from the germline J gene. The J gene is TRBJ2-3, the V gene TRBV19; D might be TRBD1 (5 bases). Trimming took 6 bases from V and 7 from J, leaving 8 bases between them. CDR1 and CDR2 (germline): LNHDA, SQIVND (reference sequence). CDR3 length: 11 residues. The CDR3 bases that were read are TGTGCCAGTAGAGGGGCTAATACG. Encoded protein: CASRGANT. The entire CDR3 protein reads CASRGANTQYF.

Incomplete CDR3 DNA: TGTGCCAGCTCACCACCTAGCGGGGGGTCAGATACG. Residues: CASSPPSGGSDT. The complete CDR3 protein is CASSPPSGGSDTQYF. This chain joins TRBV18 and TRBJ2-3; the match to TRBD2 covers 10 bases. The CDR3 end lies 3 residues beyond the end of the read and is filled in from the germline J gene. In germline, CDR1 is KGHSH, CDR2 LQKENI. The junction had 1 base not matched to a gene; V was cut back by 0 bases and J by 4 bases. The CDR3 totals 15 residues. Together with reference TRBV18 and TRBJ2-3, the CDR3 gives the full variable domain: NAGVMQNPRHLVRRRGQEARLRCSPMKGHSHVYWYRQLPEEGLKFMVYLQKENIIDESGMPKERFSAEFPKEGPSILRIQQVVRGDSAAYFCASSPPSGGSDTQYFGPGTRLTVL.

With regard to this clone: The sequence runs out 3 residues before the end of the CDR3; the remainder is reconstructed from the germline J gene. J is TRBJ1-2 and V is TRBV20-1; D possibly corresponds to TRBD1 (5 bases). The V and J ends lost 0 bases and 4 bases respectively, with 9 bases between them. CDR1 is DFQATT, CDR2 SNEGSKA, per germline (reference sequence). The length of the CDR3 is 13 residues. Here the CDR3 reads CSARDGGSYGYTF. Incomplete CDR3 DNA: TGCAGTGCTAGAGATGGGGGGAGCTATGGC.